This paragraph covers one T cell receptor (beta chain) sequence. The target antigen is unknown. The junction differs from germline at one of its ends, possibly a read error. The template was RNA from unsorted bulk tissue. This non-tumor lung sample came from over 3 cm beyond the tumor edge. Germline V gives CDR1 DFQATT, CDR2 SNEGSKA (reference sequence). CDR3 length: 17 residues. The sample originates from a study of tumor and adjacent non-tumor tissue in lung cancer. Study information: Patients were aged about 31 to 85, 9 to 10 men and about five women, stage I to III. On average, productive TCRbeta reads reached about 4 million per sample. Study-wide results and limits: Top 100 clones took a larger repertoire share in normal lung. Compared with tumor, normal lung showed significantly lower TCR diversity.

The library came from three nested PCR rounds adapted from ARM-PCR protocols. TCRdb re-derived calls from the multiplex PCR reads in MiXCR, one entry per CDR3 protein. The data show 90,000 to 100,000 distinct CDR3 sequences, 80% seen once. Sequences were obtained from distant non-tumor lung tissue. This chain links TRBV20-1 with TRBJ2-1; the match to TRBD2 covers 9 bases. The receptor was derived from a man in his 60s with small cell lung cancer. This CDR3 reads CSVLDRSSGTSYNEQFF. DNA of the CDR3: TGCAGTGTATTGGACAGGTCTAGCGGGACCTCCTATAATGAGCAGTTCTTC.